The source of this T cell receptor (beta chain) is a study of T cells after yellow fever vaccination. The CDR3 contains 15 residues. Germline V gene sequence: CDR1 SGHVS, CDR2 FQNEAQ. The V end was cut by 2 bases, the J end by 2 bases, with 9 bases between. The study's findings and limits: Boosting was followed by the reappearance of most primary-vaccination clones (around 95% CD4, roughly 90% CD8).

In its sample, this clonotype was seen many times. Its antigen is unknown. TCRdb passed the 5' RACE reads through MiXCR, listing each CDR3 protein once. The sample shows roughly 50,000 distinct CDR3 sequences, around 7% of them seen only once. The material sequenced was CD8+ T cells sorted from PBMCs, taken around 14 days after the first yellow fever vaccination. The source is a man aged 18 to 29 who received the YFV17D yellow fever vaccine. The chain links TRBV7-8 to TRBJ2-2, with no clear D. Written as DNA, the CDR3 is TGTGCCAGCAGCTTACTGGGCTTAAACACCGGGGAGCTGTTTTTT. This translates into CASSLLGLNTGELFF.